The 8 T cell receptor beta chains listed next were all sequenced from one sample in a study of blood T cell repertoires in COVID-19 (dated by TCRdb to about 2020). The library was prepared using the immunoSEQ multiplex PCR assay. TCRdb carries this immuneACCESS record with in-frame sequences only. Its versions omit some clonotypes, under half of them owing to an unresolved V gene in the studies checked, with the rest unexplained. This sample gives about 42,000 clones in total; about three quarters of them show up just once. Roughly 28% of the sample is in the top ten clones. Sequenced: peripheral blood. These receptor sequences come from a woman in her sixties or seventies with acute or convalescent COVID-19.

CDR3 residues: CASSPRLAGSEQYF. The CDR3 DNA reads TGTGCCAGCTCACCAAGACTAGCGGGATCCGAGCAGTACTTC. This chain connects TRBV18 to TRBJ2-7, with 11 bases that match TRBD2. Germline V gene lookup returns CDR1 KGHSH and CDR2 LQKENI. The CDR3 is made up of 14 amino acids. The J segment lost 6 bases and the V segment lost 2 bases, leaving 3 bases of the junction unmatched.

This chain connects TRBV6-2 or TRBV6-3 to TRBJ1-1; D call uncertain. Germline V CDR1 and CDR2: MNHEY, SVGEGT. The CDR3 totals 16 residues. With 5 bases removed from V and 5 bases from J, the gap between germline ends came to 21 bases. CDR3 loop: CASSGLRPIGFTEAFF. CDR3 coding DNA: TGTGCCAGCAGTGGACTAAGGCCGATTGGTTTTACTGAAGCTTTCTTT.

V usage is TRBV4-3 and J usage is TRBJ2-7; no clear D gene. The CDR3 has 16 amino acids. Germline V gives CDR1 LGHNA, CDR2 YSLEER. V dropped 1 base and J dropped 2 bases, with 15 bases sitting between them. CDR3 DNA: TGCGCCAGCAGCCAAGTTTGGCCGTCTCAAACCTACGAGCAGTACTTC. This gives the protein CASSQVWPSQTYEQYF.

This chain links TRBV9 with TRBJ1-2; D gene uncertain. This CDR3 comprises 13 residues. V was cut by 0 bases and J by 3 bases, with 6 bases left in between. Germline CDR1 reads SGDLS; CDR2 reads YYNGEE. This CDR3 is CASSVDGDYGYTF. In DNA, the CDR3 is TGTGCCAGCAGCGTAGATGGAGACTATGGCTACACCTTC.

This clone was seen ten or more times. V and J are TRBV6-4 and TRBJ1-2; 9 bases agree with TRBD1. V dropped 5 bases and J dropped 4; count of bases not matched to a gene: 20. Germline-derived CDR1 and CDR2 are MRHNA and SNTAGT. The CDR3 sequence is 19 residues long. As DNA, the CDR3 is TGTGCCAGCAGTACACTATCCGGTCGGGACAGGGAGGTAAGCTATGGCTACACCTTC. Translating gives CASSTLSGRDREVSYGYTF.

The chain uses TRBV19 and TRBJ1-5; D may be TRBD1 (5 bases). The V gene lost 2 bases and the J gene lost 0 bases, with 14 bases spanning the gap. Germline CDR1 and CDR2: LNHDA and SQIVND (reference sequence). The CDR3 extends over 17 amino acids. CDR3 in amino acids: CASSIRGRASSNQPQHF. In DNA, the CDR3 is TGTGCCAGTAGTATAAGGGGCAGGGCATCTAGCAATCAGCCCCAGCATTTT.

The chain joins TRBV4-3 to TRBJ2-2; 7 positions agree with TRBD1. Germline assignment: CDR1 LGHNA and CDR2 YSLEER. The CDR3 has 15 residues. V lost 0 bases and J lost 4; bases outside the gene matches: 2. The CDR3 nucleotides are TGCGCCAGCAGCCAAGATACAGGGGTCACCGGGGAGCTGTTTTTT. Translating gives CASSQDTGVTGELFF.

V is TRBV25-1 and J is TRBJ1-2, with 10 nucleotides matching TRBD1. Per the germline V gene, CDR1 is MGHDK and CDR2 is SYGVNS. The trim removed 5 bases at V and 7 bases at J, leaving 10 bases unmatched. The CDR3 has 15 residues. CDR3 coding DNA: TGTGCCAGCAGTCCCAGGGACAGGGGAGCTCTTGGCTACACCTTC. Protein product: CASSPRDRGALGYTF.